This T cell receptor beta chain emerged from a study of control samples from healthy donors and cancer patients. Trimming removed 2 bases at V and 6 bases at J, with 8 bases between. This CDR3 spans 12 amino acids. Germline CDR1 and CDR2: LNHNV and YYDKDF (reference sequence). The method was immunoSEQ multiplex PCR; TCRdb's version includes in-frame clones alone and lacks a portion of them. The sample contains 60,000 to 80,000 clones, over 75% of which appear only once. What was sequenced was blood. This chain joins TRBV15 and TRBJ2-7, with D unresolved. The clonotype originates from a woman aged 45-65 years in good health. CDR3 region: CATSRSSLEQYF. CDR3 DNA: TGTGCCACCAGCAGATCCAGCCTCGAGCAGTACTTC.